Reported below is one TCR beta chain. Data came from immunoSEQ multiplex PCR; TCRdb stores just in-frame clones and leaves some out. The table records some 2.1 million clones, 85% to 95% of them present only once. Germline V gene lookup returns CDR1 MNHNS and CDR2 SASEGT. Losses at the gene ends were 6 bases for V and 3 bases for J; bases not matched to a gene: 6. The CDR3 runs 15 residues. The entry originates in a study of shared clonotypes between healthy human individuals. Sequenced input: naive CD4+ T cells sorted from blood. Subset denoted: CD45RA+ positively selected. The V call is TRBV6-1, the J call TRBJ2-3, with 10 bases matching TRBD2. This TCR came from a man between 18 and 35 years old in good health. CDR3 residues: CASREQLAGTDTQYF. The CDR3 DNA sequence: TGTGCCAGCAGAGAACAACTAGCGGGGACAGATACGCAGTATTTT.